The 22 T cell receptor beta chains below were found in one sample sequenced in a study of beta chain features in type 1 diabetes. Expressed TCRB transcripts were sequenced after all isolated RNA was converted to cDNA. Sequencing was performed with immunoSEQ multiplex PCR; in TCRdb, only in-frame clones are kept and a portion is missing. The sample has 95,000 to 150,000 clones, 16% seen once. No antigen has been identified for these receptors. Study-wide results and limits: Type 1 diabetes patients had moderately but significantly shorter TCRB CDR3s in all four CD4+ subsets.

Material: central memory CD4+ T cells from blood. The receptors stem from a young man with type 1 diabetes.

The CDR3 sequence: CASSLWGPQETQYF. CDR3 nucleotide sequence: TGCGCCAGCAGCTTGTGGGGGCCCCAAGAGACCCAGTACTTC. This rearrangement joins TRBV5-1 to TRBJ2-5, with D tentatively TRBD1 (6 bases). With 1 base removed from V and 1 base from J, the gap between germline ends came to 8 bases. This CDR3 is built from 14 residues. The V gene's germline CDR1 is SGHRS and CDR2 YFSETQ.

This chain joins TRBV6-5 and TRBJ2-2; no reliable D call. V was clipped by 8 bases and J by 4 bases, with 11 bases between them. Germline V gives CDR1 MNHEY, CDR2 SVGAGI. The CDR3 consists of 13 residues. The CDR3 nucleotides read TGTGCCAGCTTACGTTCGGGCACCGGGGAGCTGTTTTTT. Amino acid sequence: CASLRSGTGELFF.

The sample holds a few counts of this clone. The chain carries TRBV11-2 and TRBJ2-1; 8 bases line up with TRBD2. J lost 6 bases, V lost 2 bases, and 9 bases had no gene match. Germline V lookup: CDR1 SGHAT, CDR2 FQNNGV. The CDR3 extends over 16 amino acids. Here the CDR3 DNA reads TGTGCCAGCAGCTTATCAAGCGGGGGAGCGGTCAATGAGCAGTTCTTC. Residues: CASSLSSGGAVNEQFF.

This clone came up a few times. The gene calls are TRBV7-3 and TRBJ2-2; a weak D match, TRBD2 (5 bases). The CDR3 loop spans 16 amino acids. The V and J ends lost 2 bases and 1 base respectively, with 11 bases between them. Germline V gives CDR1 SGHTA, CDR2 FQGTGA. The CDR3 reads CASSLVPAENTGELFF. Here the CDR3 DNA reads TGTGCCAGCAGCTTAGTGCCAGCGGAGAACACCGGGGAGCTGTTTTTT.

The J gene is TRBJ2-1, the V gene TRBV28; D possibly corresponds to TRBD2 (5 bases). The CDR3 spans 15 residues. Per germline, CDR1 MDHEN and CDR2 SYDVKM. The V gene lost 7 bases and the J gene lost 0 bases, with 13 bases spanning the gap. As DNA, the CDR3 is TGTGCCAGCACCGCCAGCGGTAGCTCCTACAATGAGCAGTTCTTC. This sequence encodes CASTASGSSYNEQFF.

The rearrangement links TRBV5-1 to TRBJ2-7; D possibly corresponds to TRBD1 (7 bases). V lost 0 bases to trimming and J lost 1 base, with 11 bases between them. The CDR3 sequence is 15 residues long. Germline V gene data show CDR1 as SGHRS and CDR2 as YFSETQ. DNA for the CDR3: TGCGCCAGCAGCTTGGGCGGGACAGAGTCCTACGAGCAGTACTTC. This gives the protein CASSLGGTESYEQYF.

This clone was observed a handful of times. This chain joins TRBV5-1 and TRBJ2-7; D may match TRBD1 or TRBD2 (5 bases each). Germline V gene sequence: CDR1 SGHRS, CDR2 YFSETQ. CDR3 length: 15 residues. V lost 4 bases to trimming and J lost 0 bases, with 14 bases between them. For the CDR3, the DNA is TGCGCCAGCAGCGTCCATGGGGGAAGCTCCTACGAGCAGTACTTC. It encodes CASSVHGGSSYEQYF.

The chain links TRBV10-3 to TRBJ2-7, with 11 bases aligning to TRBD1. Germline V gene lookup returns CDR1 ENHRY and CDR2 SYGVKD. This CDR3 is 15 amino acids long. V was clipped by 6 bases and J by 2 bases; unmatched bases: 6. The CDR3 DNA follows: TGTGCCATCAGAACCGGGACAGGGGGAACCTACGAGCAGTACTTC. Protein product: CAIRTGTGGTYEQYF.

This clone was picked up a small number of times. This chain connects TRBV14 to TRBJ1-3; D is unclear. Germline V lookup: CDR1 SGHDN, CDR2 FVKESK. CDR3 length: 12 amino acids. V was shortened by 4 bases and J by 8 bases, with 9 bases between the two germline ends. Here the CDR3 reads CASSRSRDTIYF. DNA for the CDR3: TGTGCCAGCAGCCGGAGTCGGGACACCATATATTTT.

This clone has only a few counts. The chain uses TRBV29-1 and TRBJ2-1; D is perhaps TRBD1 or TRBD2 (6 bases each). This CDR3 has 11 residues. In germline, CDR1 is SQVTM, CDR2 ANQGSEA. CDR3 sequence: CGGHSYNEQFF. The CDR3 DNA reads TGCGGGGGGCACTCCTACAATGAGCAGTTCTTC.

J is TRBJ2-1 and V is TRBV10-1, with D possibly TRBD1 on 5 matching bases. The germline gives CDR1 WNHNN, CDR2 SYGVQD (reference sequence). The V and J ends lost 6 bases and 4 bases respectively, with 19 bases between them. The CDR3 is 16 amino acids. The CDR3 region is CASRGPEPKDYNEQFF. The DNA for the CDR3 is TGCGCCAGCAGGGGGCCGGAGCCCAAGGATTACAATGAGCAGTTCTTC.

The V gene is TRBV27, the J gene TRBJ2-2; TRBD2 might be the D (7 bases). CDR3 size: 16 residues. Germline lookup yields CDR1 MNHEY and CDR2 SMNVEV (reference sequence). Trimming removed 1 base from V and 7 bases from J, with 16 bases in between. Here the CDR3 DNA reads TGTGCCAGCAGTTTATATGGGGGGGGCGCCGGCGGGGAGCTGTTTTTT. Protein sequence: CASSLYGGGAGGELFF.

V and J are TRBV19 and TRBJ2-1; TRBD1 matches 7 bases. This CDR3 has 16 amino acids. Trimming removed 7 bases from V and 1 base from J; junction bases left unmatched: 10. Germline CDR1 is LNHDA and CDR2 is SQIVND (reference sequence). The CDR3 spells CASISSDRVSYNEQFF. The CDR3 DNA reads as TGTGCCAGTATTTCATCCGACAGGGTTTCCTACAATGAGCAGTTCTTC.

To note about this clone: Just one base apart from a much larger clone, this may be a read error. The same CDR3 can be traced to other DNA sequences in this sample. The chain recombines TRBV4-1 with TRBJ2-2, with 13 bases fitting TRBD2. The length of the CDR3 is 19 residues. V lost 1 base and J lost 5; bases outside the gene matches: 10. Germline V CDR1 and CDR2: MGHRA, YSYEKL. The CDR3 is CASSQVFKTSGGRTGELFF. CDR3 sequence (DNA): TGCGCCAGCAGCCAAGTCTTCAAGACTAGCGGGGGGAGAACCGGGGAGCTGTTTTTT.

This clone has a handful of counts. This chain links TRBV27 with TRBJ2-1, with D possibly being TRBD1 (5 bases). The germline gives CDR1 MNHEY, CDR2 SMNVEV (reference sequence). The CDR3 totals 15 residues. V was clipped by 5 bases and J by 9 bases, with 20 bases between them. DNA for the CDR3: TGTGCCAGCAGTCCGAAGCCCTCAGGGTCGGGTGAGCAGTTCTTC. Its translation is CASSPKPSGSGEQFF.

This clone has a handful of counts. The chain employs TRBV6-5 and TRBJ2-3, with TRBD1 identical over 9 bases. CDR3 size: 16 residues. With 4 bases clipped from V and 1 base from J, the junction kept 6 bases outside the gene matches. Germline CDR1 is MNHEY and CDR2 is SVGAGI. The DNA of the CDR3 is TGTGCCAGCAGTTCTGTACAGGGGGCTGGCACAGATACGCAGTATTTT. Translated: CASSSVQGAGTDTQYF.

The chain links TRBV29-1 to TRBJ1-2; D is undetermined. Trimming cost V 3 bases and J 4 bases, with 9 bases left between them. The CDR3 length is 12 residues. Germline V gene lookup returns CDR1 SQVTM and CDR2 ANQGSEA. CDR3 amino acids: CSVEGSLYGYTF. In nucleotides, the CDR3 is TGCAGCGTTGAGGGTAGCCTCTATGGCTACACCTTC.

A word on this clone: In the same sample, other DNA sequences code for this CDR3. J is TRBJ1-2 and V is TRBV29-1; D is perhaps TRBD1 (6 bases). Trimming removed 4 bases from V and 3 bases from J, with 6 bases in between. Per germline, CDR1 SQVTM and CDR2 ANQGSEA. This CDR3 has 11 amino acids. CDR3 coding DNA: TGCAGCGTTGGGACAGACTATGGCTACACCTTC. Amino acids: CSVGTDYGYTF.

The chain links TRBV6-5 to TRBJ2-3, with 9 bases identical to TRBD2. Trimming took 7 bases from V and 3 from J; bases not matched to a gene: 2. CDR1 is MNHEY, CDR2 SVGAGI, per germline. The CDR3 loop spans 13 amino acids. The CDR3 loop reads CASKAGGTDTQYF. Here the CDR3 DNA reads TGTGCCAGCAAGGCGGGGGGGACAGATACGCAGTATTTT.

The chain couples TRBV6-6 to TRBJ1-2, with D tentatively TRBD1 (6 bases). The CDR3 is 12 residues long. Germline CDR1 reads MNHNY; CDR2 reads SVGAGI (reference sequence). V was pared by 6 bases and J by 3 bases, with 8 bases between. The CDR3 coding sequence is TGTGCCAGCAGACAGGGTCACTATGGCTACACCTTC. Its translation: CASRQGHYGYTF.

The V call is TRBV11-2, the J call TRBJ2-7; D remains ambiguous. Between the trimmed V and J ends, which lost 10 bases and 7 bases, there was a span of 26 bases. There are 15 residues in the CDR3. Per the germline V gene, CDR1 is SGHAT and CDR2 is FQNNGV. The CDR3 bases are TGTGCCACCAGATCGTATACTAAGGGTTCTATGGAGCAGTACTTC. Protein: CATRSYTKGSMEQYF.

This clone was counted between two and nine times. The CDR3 region is CSVTQGPGDSPLHF. CDR3 bases: TGCAGCGTTACCCAGGGCCCTGGGGATTCACCCCTCCACTTT. The J gene is TRBJ1-6, the V gene TRBV29-1; TRBD1 is a possible D gene (5 bases). Germline V gene data show CDR1 as SQVTM and CDR2 as ANQGSEA. This CDR3 region has 14 residues. The V end lost 5 bases, the J end lost 8 bases, and 16 bases lay between the germline ends. The full variable domain, with the rest looked up from reference TRBV29-1 and TRBJ1-6, is SAVISQKPSRDICQRGTSLTIQCQVDSQVTMMFWYRQQPGQSLTLIATANQGSEATYESGFVIDKFPISRPNLTFSTLTVSNMSPEDSSIYLCSVTQGPGDSPLHFGNGTRLTVT.